This T cell receptor beta chain stems from a study of CD8 T cells in Susac syndrome. The V gene lost 8 bases and the J gene lost 2 bases, with 4 bases spanning the gap. This CDR3 is built from 10 residues. cDNA came from roughly 0.53 to 1 ug RNA primed by random hexamers. The TCR beta CDR3 was amplified by immunoSEQ multiplex PCR across 54 Vbeta, 13 Jbeta. TCRdb independently ran MiXCR on the immunoSEQ multiplex PCR reads; one entry per CDR3 protein. The sample holds approximately 50,000 distinct CDR3 sequences, approximately 95% seen once. Sequencing targeted TCR beta in T cells from blood (CD8+ and CD4+). While CD8+ and CD4+ T cells were isolated negatively, TEMRA cells were enriched by FACS.

The clonotype originates from a human donor with Susac syndrome. Material for sequencing was CD8+ T cells from PBMCs. V and J are TRBV12-3 or TRBV12-4 and TRBJ2-7; D gene ambiguous. The CDR3 loop reads CASGTYEQYF. CDR3 sequence (DNA): TGTGCCAGCGGGACCTACGAGCAGTACTTC.